Listed here are 13 T cell receptor beta chains from one sample, sequenced in a study of T cells in Graves' hyperthyroidism and ophthalmopathy (dated by TCRdb to between 2018 and 2021). Libraries were constructed by multiplex PCR. The instrument given in TCRdb is Illumina HiSeq 2000. Amplification of TCR beta CDR3 regions was carried out from RNA transcripts. The TCR CDR3 was subjected to a first round of RT-PCR using the HTBI primer set and the Qiagen OneStep RT-PCR kit. In-frame beta chains were kept once TCRdb had trimmed the public reads at Q25 with fastp and called clones with MiXCR. Under each unique CDR3 protein, matching rows form one entry showing the most common genes and DNA. For this sample the table gives roughly 380,000 distinct CDR3 sequences, of which approximately 15% were detected only once. 5.3% of the sample rests with the top ten. Specimen: blood. These receptors came from a woman under 30 with Graves' hyperthyroidism.

This clonotype turned up a few times. The chain joins TRBV14 to TRBJ2-2, with D maybe TRBD1 (6 bases). Germline V gene sequence: CDR1 SGHDN, CDR2 FVKESK. Trimming took off 5 bases at V and 3 bases at J, with 7 bases between the two ends. The CDR3 sequence is 13 residues long. The DNA for the CDR3 is TGTGCCAGCAGCGACAGGTACACCGGGGAGCTGTTTTTT. Translating it yields CASSDRYTGELFF.

The chain couples TRBV20-1 to TRBJ2-1, with 10 positions matching TRBD2. Germline V gives CDR1 DFQATT, CDR2 SNEGSKA (reference sequence). The CDR3 has 16 amino acids. V trimming: 2 bases; J trimming: 1 base; junction bases outside the gene matches: 5. The CDR3 DNA reads TGCAGTGCTAGATCATCTAGCGGGAGATCCTACAATGAGCAGTTCTTC. This translates into CSARSSSGRSYNEQFF.

The V gene is TRBV28, the J gene TRBJ2-7, with D possibly TRBD1 on 6 matching bases. Between the trimmed V and J ends, which lost 3 bases and 1 base, there was a span of 16 bases. Germline loops: CDR1 MDHEN, CDR2 SYDVKM. The CDR3 contains 16 residues. This chain's CDR3 is CASSFPTDRVSYEQYF. The CDR3, as DNA: TGTGCCAGCAGTTTCCCTACGGACAGAGTTTCCTACGAGCAGTACTTC.

Ten or more counts support this clonotype. The rearrangement links TRBV4-2 to TRBJ1-5; TRBD1 matches at 7 bases. V shed 4 bases, J shed 5 bases, and the junction held 11 bases outside the gene matches. The germline V gene has CDR1 LGHNA and CDR2 YNFKEQ. This CDR3 has 16 residues. In DNA, the CDR3 is TGTGCCAGCAGCCCCCACGGAGGGGGCGCAGATCAGCCCCAGCATTTT. Its protein is CASSPHGGGADQPQHF.

The J gene is TRBJ1-2, the V gene TRBV7-9, with TRBD1 identical over 7 bases. The CDR3 length is 12 residues. Per germline, CDR1 SEHNR and CDR2 FQNEAQ (reference sequence). Trimming at V came to 8 bases and at J to 7 bases, leaving 7 bases not matched to a gene. The CDR3, as DNA: TGTGCCAGCCGGCGGGAGGGGGCTGGCTACACCTTC. Protein product: CASRREGAGYTF.

This clonotype occurred many times. CDR3 loop: CASSMVIAGELYNEQFF. The CDR3 coding sequence is TGTGCCAGCAGTATGGTTATAGCGGGAGAGCTCTACAATGAGCAGTTCTTC. The chain recombines TRBV7-6 with TRBJ2-1, with 9 nucleotides matching TRBD2. This CDR3 contains 17 residues. Germline lookup yields CDR1 SGHVS and CDR2 FNYEAQ. V was pared by 6 bases and J by 3 bases, with 12 bases of the junction left unmatched.

This clonotype has more than one count but fewer than ten. It may be a read error: a sequence one base away is much more abundant. The chain joins TRBV20-1 to TRBJ2-5; TRBD1 matches at 11 bases. The length of the CDR3 is 16 residues. The V gene's germline CDR1 is DFQATT and CDR2 SNEGSKA (reference sequence). The CDR3 nucleotides read TGCAGTGCTAGAGGGACAGGGGGCTTCGGTCAAGAGACCCAGTGCTTC. It translates to CSARGTGGFGQETQCF.

The V call is TRBV19, the J call TRBJ2-7; D gene uncertain. V shed 3 bases and J shed 3 bases, with 9 bases lying between them. The CDR3 totals 13 residues. Germline loops: CDR1 LNHDA, CDR2 SQIVND (reference sequence). The CDR3 region is CASSMTRFYEQYF. The CDR3 bases are TGTGCCAGTAGTATGACCCGGTTCTACGAGCAGTACTTC.

This clonotype came up a few times. The gene calls are TRBV4-3 and TRBJ2-6, with a possible D match to TRBD1 (5 bases). Germline CDR1 LGHNA, CDR2 YSLEER. The ends were cut back, 0 bases at V and 2 bases at J, with 8 bases in the middle. CDR3 length: 16 amino acids. CDR3 residues: CASSQDWGTGANVLTF. DNA of the CDR3: TGCGCCAGCAGCCAAGATTGGGGCACTGGGGCCAACGTCCTGACTTTC.

This clonotype was picked up a small number of times. The chain joins TRBV7-3 to TRBJ2-3; D is perhaps TRBD2 (5 bases). The CDR3 contains 13 residues. Trimming pared 0 bases from V and 6 bases from J, leaving 7 bases between. The germline gives CDR1 SGHTA, CDR2 FQGTGA. CDR3 nucleotide sequence: TGTGCCAGCAGCTTAACTCGGAGGGATACGCAGTATTTT. It specifies CASSLTRRDTQYF. The full variable domain, with the rest looked up from reference TRBV7-3 and TRBJ2-3, is GAGVSQTPSNKVTEKGKYVELRCDPISGHTALYWYRQSLGQGPEFLIYFQGTGAADDSGLPNDRFFAVRPEGSVSTLKIQRTERGDSAVYLCASSLTRRDTQYFGPGTRLTVL.

This clonotype was observed at least ten times. The CDR3 DNA reads TGCAGTGCTAGTGATCTTGTGGCTAGCGGGACCTACAATGAGCAGTTCTTC. This translates into CSASDLVASGTYNEQFF. The rearrangement uses TRBV20-1 and TRBJ2-1; 9 nucleotides align to TRBD2. Unmatched junction bases numbered 11, after V lost 3 bases and J lost 2 bases. The germline gives CDR1 DFQATT, CDR2 SNEGSKA (reference sequence). The CDR3 has 17 amino acids.

In this sample, this clonotype turned up many times. The chain carries TRBV19 and TRBJ1-2, with D perhaps matching TRBD1 (5 bases). CDR3 size: 15 residues. Per the germline V gene, CDR1 is LNHDA and CDR2 is SQIVND (reference sequence). The V and J ends lost 3 bases and 4 bases respectively, with 15 bases between them. The CDR3 spells CASSISSDSTYGYTF. The DNA of the CDR3 is TGTGCCAGTAGTATTTCCTCCGACAGCACCTATGGCTACACCTTC.

This clonotype was found many times. V and J are TRBV11-2 and TRBJ1-1; D uncertain. Germline V gene sequence: CDR1 SGHAT, CDR2 FQNNGV. The V end was cut by 5 bases, the J end by 1 base, with 14 bases between. This CDR3 contains 15 residues. The CDR3 loop is CASSGISGKNTEAFF. In nucleotides, the CDR3 is TGTGCCAGCAGCGGAATCTCGGGGAAGAACACTGAAGCTTTCTTT.